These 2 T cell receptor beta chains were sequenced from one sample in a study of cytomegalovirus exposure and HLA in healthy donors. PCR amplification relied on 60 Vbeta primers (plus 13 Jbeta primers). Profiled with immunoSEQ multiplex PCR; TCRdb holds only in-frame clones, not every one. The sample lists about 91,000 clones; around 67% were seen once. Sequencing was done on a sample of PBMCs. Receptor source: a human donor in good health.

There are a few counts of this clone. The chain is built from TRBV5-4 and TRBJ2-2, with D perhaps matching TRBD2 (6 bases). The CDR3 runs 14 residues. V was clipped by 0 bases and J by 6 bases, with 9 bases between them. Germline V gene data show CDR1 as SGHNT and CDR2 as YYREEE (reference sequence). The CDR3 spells CASSLELAAGELFF. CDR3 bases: TGTGCCAGCAGCTTGGAACTAGCCGCCGGGGAGCTGTTTTTT.

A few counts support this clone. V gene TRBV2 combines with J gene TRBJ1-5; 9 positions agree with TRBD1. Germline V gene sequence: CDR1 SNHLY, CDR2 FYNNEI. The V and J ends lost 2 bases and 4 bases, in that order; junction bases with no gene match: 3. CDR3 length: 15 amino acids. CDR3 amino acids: CASSETGQGNQPQHF. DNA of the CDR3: TGTGCCAGCAGTGAAACCGGACAGGGGAATCAGCCCCAGCATTTT.